The TCR beta chain under discussion was sequenced for a study of blood T cell repertoires in COVID-19. Overall study context: Specimens from acute and convalescent COVID-19 originated in the United States, Italy and Spain. The analysed material was cDNA or gDNA that came from T cells, B-cell-depleted T cells, or PBMCs.

The study counted Cohort 3 donors as recovered given two negative PCRs, clearance, or symptom resolution. CDR3 length equals 13 residues. Germline CDR1 is LGHNT and CDR2 is FRNRAP. The V gene lost 7 bases and the J gene lost 1 base, with 11 bases spanning the gap. TCRdb's table, derived via immunoSEQ multiplex PCR, lists solely in-frame clones and lacks some. The sample has 450,000 or so clones; 90% are singletons. This TCR was recovered from a man aged 18 to 29 who had recovered from COVID-19. Sample: PBMCs or T cells enriched from blood (not recorded which). V usage is TRBV12-5 and J usage is TRBJ2-7, with unresolved D. CDR3 residues: CASAPTESYEQYF. The CDR3 region has the DNA TGTGCTAGTGCTCCAACAGAGTCCTACGAGCAGTACTTC. The complete variable domain, with remaining parts taken from reference TRBV12-5 and TRBJ2-7, reads DARVTQTPRHKVTEMGQEVTMRCQPILGHNTVFWYRQTMMQGLELLAYFRNRAPLDDSGMPKDRFSAEMPDATLATLKIQPSEPRDSAVYFCASAPTESYEQYFGPGTRLTVT.